The source of this TCR beta chain is a study of blood T cells in healthy people across ages. General study points: Age showed a roughly linear inverse relationship with TCR beta diversity per million T cells. With donor CMV status unknown, expanded clonotype changes were possibly confounded.

Germline loops: CDR1 DFQATT, CDR2 SNEGSKA (reference sequence). This CDR3 has 14 residues. V shed 6 bases, J shed 8 bases, and the junction held 14 bases outside the gene matches. Notes on this clonotype: Antigen: not known.

Through a sample-barcoded 5' primer and a J-beta primer mix, a second PCR was run for about 6 to 11 cycles. TCRdb reanalysed the 5' RACE reads using MiXCR and keeps one entry per CDR3 protein. The sample lists about 1.1 million distinct CDR3 sequences, about two fifths occurring once. This chain joins TRBV20-1 and TRBJ1-2; 8 bases line up with TRBD1. This clonotype originated in a man aged 18 to 30 in good health. The source material was blood. Here the CDR3 DNA reads TGCAGTGCGGCGATGGGACAGGCGGCGTTGGGCTACACCTTC. Translation gives CSAAMGQAALGYTF.